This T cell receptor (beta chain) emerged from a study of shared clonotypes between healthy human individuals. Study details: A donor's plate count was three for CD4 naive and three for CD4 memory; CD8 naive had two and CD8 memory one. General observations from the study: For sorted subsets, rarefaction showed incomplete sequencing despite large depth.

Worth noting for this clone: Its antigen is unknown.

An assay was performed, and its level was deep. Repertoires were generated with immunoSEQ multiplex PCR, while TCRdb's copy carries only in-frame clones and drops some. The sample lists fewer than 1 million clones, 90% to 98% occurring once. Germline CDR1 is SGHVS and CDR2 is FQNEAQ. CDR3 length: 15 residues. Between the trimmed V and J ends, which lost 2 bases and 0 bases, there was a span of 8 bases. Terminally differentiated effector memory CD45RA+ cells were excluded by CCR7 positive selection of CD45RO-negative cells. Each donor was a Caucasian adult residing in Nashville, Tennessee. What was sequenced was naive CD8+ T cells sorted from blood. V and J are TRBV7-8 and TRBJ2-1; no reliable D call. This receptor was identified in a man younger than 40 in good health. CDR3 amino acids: CASSLTTNSYNEQFF. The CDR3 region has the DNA TGTGCCAGCAGCTTAACCACGAACTCCTACAATGAGCAGTTCTTC.